These T cell receptor beta chains were read from a single sample in a study of T cell responses to AZD1222 COVID-19 vaccine. Profiling relied on immunoSEQ multiplex PCR, and the TCRdb table lists in-frame clones only, not all of them. The data contain around 110,000 clones, 85% to 90% of them singletons. Material: peripheral blood, obtained on day 0 of AZD1222 vaccination. The origin of the receptors is an adult in good health. Each CDR3 is given with its conserved first and last residue. D genes are given only for firm matches. A row's size may be missing; if present it is once, few, many or a size class.

J,D,V,size,DNA,CDR3
TRBJ2-3,TRBD1,TRBV7-8,.,TGTGCCAGCAGCTTCAACAGGGGCACCGATACGCAGTATTTT,CASSFNRGTDTQYF
TRBJ1-4,TRBD1,TRBV7-2,.,TGTGCCAGCAGCTCGACAGGGGTAGGAGAAAAACTGTTTTTT,CASSSTGVGEKLFF
TRBJ1-1,.,TRBV7-9,.,TGTGCCAGCAGCTTCGGGGGGAACACTGAAGCTTTCTTT,CASSFGGNTEAFF
TRBJ1-6,.,TRBV3-1/TRBV3-2,.,TGTGCCAGCAGCCAAGTCAGGGGCTATAATTCACCCCTCCACTTT,CASSQVRGYNSPLHF
TRBJ1-2,.,TRBV2,.,TGTGCCAGGTCCCGGGACATAGGCGATTATGGCTACACCTTC,CARSRDIGDYGYTF
TRBJ2-1,.,TRBV30,.,TGTGCCTGGAGTCGAGAGAATGAGCAGTTCTTC,CAWSRENEQFF
TRBJ1-2,TRBD1,TRBV27,.,TGTGCCAGCAGTTTATCGGGACAGGGAAAAGGCTATGGCTACACCTTC,CASSLSGQGKGYGYTF
TRBJ1-1,.,TRBV20-1,.,TGCAGTGCCAGGAGGGAGACTGAAGCTTTCTTT,CSARRETEAFF
TRBJ1-1,TRBD1,TRBV7-3,.,TGTGCCAGCAGACCGGGACAGGGAAACACTGAAGCTTTCTTT,CASRPGQGNTEAFF
TRBJ1-1,TRBD1,TRBV19,.,TGTGCCAGTAGCAAGACAGGGGCGAACACTGAAGCTTTCTTT,CASSKTGANTEAFF
TRBJ1-4,.,TRBV4-2,.,TGTGCCAGCAGCCAAGCCCTGGGAGAAAAACTGTTTTTT,CASSQALGEKLFF
TRBJ2-5,TRBD2,TRBV3-1/TRBV3-2,.,TGTGCCAGCAGCCAAGATGGACTAGCGGGGGAGACCCAGTACTTC,CASSQDGLAGETQYF
TRBJ2-7,.,TRBV10-3,.,TGTGCCATAGCTCCAGGGACACCGAGCTACGAGCAGTACTTC,CAIAPGTPSYEQYF
TRBJ1-2,.,TRBV20-1,.,TGCAGTGCTAGTGGAGACCTAGTACGGGGGGGCTACACCTTC,CSASGDLVRGGYTF
TRBJ1-4,TRBD1,TRBV6-9,.,TGTGCCAGCAGTCCAGGGACAGGGGGCCTTGAAAAACTGTTTTTT,CASSPGTGGLEKLFF
TRBJ1-1,.,TRBV3-1/TRBV3-2,.,TGTGCCAGCAGCCCGAAAGCTTCTGACAGCGGGACTGAAGCTTTCTTT,CASSPKASDSGTEAFF
TRBJ2-5,.,TRBV5-1,.,TGCGCCAGCAGCCGGGAGGCGGGGGCTGAGGGGACCCAGTACTTC,CASSREAGAEGTQYF
TRBJ2-2,TRBD2,TRBV28,.,TGTGCCTCTCTCGGGGGGGCATGGGAGCTGTTTTTT,CASLGGAWELFF
TRBJ2-3,.,TRBV21-1,.,TGTGCCAGCACCGACAGGCACCCAGATACGCAGTATTTT,CASTDRHPDTQYF
TRBJ2-5,.,TRBV7-2,few,TGTGCCAGCAGCTTAGAGGCTAGTGTCGAGACCCAGTACTTC,CASSLEASVETQYF
TRBJ1-2,.,TRBV7-9,.,TGTGCCAGCAGCTTATTCATCGTGGGCTATGGCTACACCTTC,CASSLFIVGYGYTF
TRBJ2-7,.,TRBV30,.,TGTGCCTGGAGTGTTGGACAGAGCTACGAGCAGTACTTC,CAWSVGQSYEQYF
TRBJ1-2,.,TRBV7-2,.,TGTGCCAGCAGCTTTGGGCCTAGCCGGCCGAACTATGGCTACACCTTC,CASSFGPSRPNYGYTF
TRBJ2-5,.,TRBV5-6,.,TGTGCCAGCAGCGGAATTGACAGACGCCCGACCCAAGAGACCCAGTACTTC,CASSGIDRRPTQETQYF
TRBJ1-6,.,TRBV27,.,TGTGCCAGCAGTCCGGAGCCCAGGGCGAGGGGTAATTCACCCCTCCACTTT,CASSPEPRARGNSPLHF
TRBJ2-7,TRBD2,TRBV28,.,TGTGCCAGCAGTCGCGCCGGGGGGGAAGGCTACGAGCAGTACTTC,CASSRAGGEGYEQYF
TRBJ1-2,.,TRBV6-5,.,TGTGCCAGCACCGGTGGGAGTGGCTACACCTTC,CASTGGSGYTF
TRBJ1-6,.,TRBV6-5,.,TGTGCCAGCAGTTACTCGGGCTCACCCCTCCACTTT,CASSYSGSPLHF
TRBJ1-6,.,TRBV7-2,.,TGTGCCAGCGGACTTAAAGCACCCCTCCACTTT,CASGLKAPLHF
TRBJ2-7,.,TRBV27,.,TGTGCCAGCAGTGTCTCCGGGACTCACTACGAGCAGTACTTC,CASSVSGTHYEQYF
TRBJ1-1,.,TRBV5-6,.,TGTGTCAGCCGGGGTGAGACTGAAGCTTTCTTT,CVSRGETEAFF
TRBJ1-6,TRBD1,TRBV2,once,TGTGCCAGCAGTGGGGACAGTAATTCACCCCTCCACTTT,CASSGDSNSPLHF
TRBJ2-5,TRBD1,TRBV7-7,.,TGTGCCAGCAGCTTAGAGTCACAGGGGGCAGGGGAGACCCAGTACTTC,CASSLESQGAGETQYF